This T cell receptor beta chain was found in a study of T-cell memory formation after mild COVID-19. For the study at large: Clusters were largely donor specific. Overall study findings and caveats: CD8+ contracting clones occupied EMRA, while CD4+ ones occupied mainly CM and EM. CD4/CD8 balance characterized clones contracting day 15 to 85, and CD4+ skew characterized later expanders.

Many counts were recorded for this clonotype. The antigen is not known. The 5'RACE method, run with constant-segment primers, produced TCR alpha and TCR beta cDNA libraries (carrying sample barcodes and UMIs). MiXCR, applied by TCRdb to the 5' RACE reads, yields one record per CDR3 protein. Among 450,000 or so distinct CDR3 sequences listed, 15% to 20% were seen once. The length of the CDR3 is 15 residues. V lost 0 bases to trimming and J lost 1 base, with 10 bases between them. The germline CDR1 and CDR2 sequences are SGHRS and YFSETQ. The chain couples TRBV5-1 to TRBJ2-5; D not certain. The source of this sequence is an adult woman who had mild COVID-19 (a few samples of this study predate the infection). Cell type and time point are not known. Sample: PBMCs or a T cell subset sorted from them (not recorded which). CDR3 sequence (DNA): TGCGCCAGCAGCTTGGTATCCCAGAGCCAAGAGACCCAGTACTTC. Amino acid sequence: CASSLVSQSQETQYF.